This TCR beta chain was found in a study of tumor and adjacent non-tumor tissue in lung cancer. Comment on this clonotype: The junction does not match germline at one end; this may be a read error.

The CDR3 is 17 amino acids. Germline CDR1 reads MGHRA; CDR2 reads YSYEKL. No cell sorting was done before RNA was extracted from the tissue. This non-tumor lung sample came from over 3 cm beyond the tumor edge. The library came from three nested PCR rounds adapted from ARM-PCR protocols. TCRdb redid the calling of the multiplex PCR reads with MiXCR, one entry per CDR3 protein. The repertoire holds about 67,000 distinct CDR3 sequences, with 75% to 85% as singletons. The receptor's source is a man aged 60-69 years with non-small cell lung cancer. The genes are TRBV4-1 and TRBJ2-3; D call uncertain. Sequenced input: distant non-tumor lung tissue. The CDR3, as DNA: TGCGTCAGCAGCCAAGATACGGGCCAGGATATCACAGATACGCAGTACTTT. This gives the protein CVSSQDTGQDITDTQYF.